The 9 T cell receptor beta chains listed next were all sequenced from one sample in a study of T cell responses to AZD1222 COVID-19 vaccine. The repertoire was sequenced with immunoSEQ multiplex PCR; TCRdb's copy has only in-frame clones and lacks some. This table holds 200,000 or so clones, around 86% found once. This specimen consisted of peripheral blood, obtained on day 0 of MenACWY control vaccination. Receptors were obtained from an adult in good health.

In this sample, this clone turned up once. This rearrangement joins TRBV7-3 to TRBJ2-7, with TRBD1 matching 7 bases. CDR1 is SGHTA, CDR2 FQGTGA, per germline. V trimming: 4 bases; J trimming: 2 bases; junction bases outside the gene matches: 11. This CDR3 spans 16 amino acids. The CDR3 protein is CASSYGDGQDTYEQYF. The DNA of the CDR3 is TGTGCCAGCAGCTATGGAGATGGACAGGACACCTACGAGCAGTACTTC.

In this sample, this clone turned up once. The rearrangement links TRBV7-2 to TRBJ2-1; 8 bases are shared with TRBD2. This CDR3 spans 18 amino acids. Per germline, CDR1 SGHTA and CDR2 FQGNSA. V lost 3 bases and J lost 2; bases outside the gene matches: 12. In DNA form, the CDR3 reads TGTGCCAGCAGCTTGTCTAGCGGGCTGAGTACCCCCTACAATGAGCAGTTCTTC. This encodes CASSLSSGLSTPYNEQFF.

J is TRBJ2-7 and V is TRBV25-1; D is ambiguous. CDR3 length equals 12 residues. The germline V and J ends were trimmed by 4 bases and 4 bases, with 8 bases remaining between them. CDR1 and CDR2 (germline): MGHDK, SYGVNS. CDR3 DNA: TGTGCCAGCAGTGGCTCCCCGTACGAGCAGTACTTC. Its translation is CASSGSPYEQYF.

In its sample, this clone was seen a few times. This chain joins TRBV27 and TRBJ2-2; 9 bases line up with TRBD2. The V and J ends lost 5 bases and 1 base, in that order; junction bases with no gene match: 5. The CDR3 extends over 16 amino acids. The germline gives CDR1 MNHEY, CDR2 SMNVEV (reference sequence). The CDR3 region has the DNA TGTGCCAGCAGTCCCCGCGGGGGGGTGAACACCGGGGAGCTGTTTTTT. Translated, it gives CASSPRGGVNTGELFF.

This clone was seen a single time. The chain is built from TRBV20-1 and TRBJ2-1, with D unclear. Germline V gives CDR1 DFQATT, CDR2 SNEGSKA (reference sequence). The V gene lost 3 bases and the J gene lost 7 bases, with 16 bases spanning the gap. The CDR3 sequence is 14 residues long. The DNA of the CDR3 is TGCAGTGCTAGTCCTCGGCGCTTCGGGAATGAGCAGTTCTTC. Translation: CSASPRRFGNEQFF.

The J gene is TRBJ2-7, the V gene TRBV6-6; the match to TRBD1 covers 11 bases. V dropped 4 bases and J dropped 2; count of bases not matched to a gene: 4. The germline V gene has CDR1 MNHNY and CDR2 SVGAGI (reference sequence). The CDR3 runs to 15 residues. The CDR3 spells CASSSRDRGAYEQYF. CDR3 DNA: TGTGCCAGCAGTTCCCGGGACAGGGGGGCCTACGAGCAGTACTTC.

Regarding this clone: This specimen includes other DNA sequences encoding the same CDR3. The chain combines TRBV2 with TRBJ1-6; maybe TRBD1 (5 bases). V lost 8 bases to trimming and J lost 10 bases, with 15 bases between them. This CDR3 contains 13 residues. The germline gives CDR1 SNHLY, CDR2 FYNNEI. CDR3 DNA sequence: TGTGCCAGCGGCGGGACGGAGGGGTCACCCCTCCACTTT. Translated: CASGGTEGSPLHF.

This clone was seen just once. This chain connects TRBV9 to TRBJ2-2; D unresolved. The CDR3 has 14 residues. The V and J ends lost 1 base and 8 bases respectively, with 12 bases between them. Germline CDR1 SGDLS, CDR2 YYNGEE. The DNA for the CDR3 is TGTGCCAGCAGCGTAAGGCTAGGCTCGGGGGAGCTGTTTTTT. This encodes CASSVRLGSGELFF.

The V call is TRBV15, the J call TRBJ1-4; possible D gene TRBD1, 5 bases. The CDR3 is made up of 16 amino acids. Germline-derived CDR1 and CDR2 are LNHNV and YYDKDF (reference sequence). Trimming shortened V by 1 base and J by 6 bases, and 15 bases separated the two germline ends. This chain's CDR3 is CATSRGRARADEKLFF. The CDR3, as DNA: TGTGCCACCAGCAGAGGACGGGCCAGGGCGGATGAAAAACTGTTTTTT.